These T cell receptor beta chains were read from a single sample in a study of blood T cell repertoires in COVID-19. The assay was immunoSEQ multiplex PCR, and TCRdb's table has in-frame clones only and misses some. This table has hundreds of thousands of clones, 90% appearing once. The sequencing input was PBMCs or T cells enriched from blood (not recorded which). These receptors all come from a woman aged 18-30 years with acute COVID-19. The CDR3 runs from the conserved cysteine through the conserved F or W. The D gene is left open where the match is weak.

d_gene,j_gene,v_gene,CDR3nt,CDR3aa
.,TRBJ1-2,TRBV19,TGTGCCAGTAGTATCCGGGGGGACGTCAACTATGGCTACACCTTC,CASSIRGDVNYGYTF
TRBD2,TRBJ2-4,TRBV4-2,TGTGCCAGCAGCACCGGGAGGGACGGTTTGCGGGAGGCGGAAAACATTCAGTACTTC,CASSTGRDGLREAENIQYF
.,TRBJ2-1,TRBV28,TGTGCCAGCTACCCTGGGGGGGCCAACAATGAGCAGTTCTTC,CASYPGGANNEQFF
TRBD1,TRBJ1-6,TRBV30,TGTGCCTGGAGTCGGGGGACAGGGGGTTCACCCCTCCACTTT,CAWSRGTGGSPLHF
TRBD1,TRBJ2-7,TRBV12-3/TRBV12-4,TGTGCCAGCAGAAAGGGACAGTACGAGCAGTACTTC,CASRKGQYEQYF
.,TRBJ2-7,TRBV11-2,TGTGCCAGCAGCTTAGACGTCCGGGACAAGAGCGTCTTC,CASSLDVRDKSVF
TRBD1,TRBJ2-7,TRBV5-4,TGTGCCAGCACCAAGGACAGGGATGGCTACGAGCAGTACTTC,CASTKDRDGYEQYF
.,TRBJ1-2,TRBV19,TGTGCCAGTAGTTCGCCGGGACTCCCTAAGGAGTATGGCTACACCTTC,CASSSPGLPKEYGYTF
.,TRBJ2-7,TRBV15,TGTGCCACCAGCAGAGTTCCAGGGGTCCTCTCCTACGAGCAGTACTTC,CATSRVPGVLSYEQYF
.,TRBJ2-3,TRBV7-9,TGTGCCAGCAGCCCGAGTGTGAGACCCATAAGCGGCACAGATACGCAGTATTTT,CASSPSVRPISGTDTQYF
.,TRBJ2-1,TRBV30,TGTGCCTGGACCGTAAGAGTTAATGAGCAGTTCTTC,CAWTVRVNEQFF
.,TRBJ2-1,TRBV24-1,TGTGCCACCAGTGATACGGGCGGGGGACACTACAATGAGCAGTTCTTC,CATSDTGGGHYNEQFF